A selection of T cell receptor beta chains follows, all from one sample in a study of blood T cell repertoires in COVID-19. Produced via immunoSEQ multiplex PCR; TCRdb's table is partial and in-frame only. The sample records around 260,000 clones, roughly nine tenths being singletons. The sample consisted of peripheral blood. The source is a woman younger than 45 with COVID-19, enrolled during active disease. Each CDR3 is given with its conserved first and last residue. The D gene is left open where the match is weak. Size is stated for part of the rows, as once, few or many counts, or as a class when the clone is expanded.

V gene: TRBV23-1
D gene: .
clone size: .
J gene: TRBJ1-5
CDR3 DNA: TGCGCCAGCAGTCATCCTTGGCAGCGCCGAGACAATCAGCCCCAGCATTTT
CDR3 protein: CASSHPWQRRDNQPQHF

V gene: TRBV11-3
D gene: TRBD2
clone size: .
J gene: TRBJ2-3
CDR3 DNA: TGTGCCAGCAGCTTGGGGACTAGCGGATCAAGCACAGATACGCAGTATTTT
CDR3 protein: CASSLGTSGSSTDTQYF

V gene: TRBV13
D gene: TRBD1
clone size: .
J gene: TRBJ2-1
CDR3 DNA: TGTGCCAGCAGCCTCCCGGACAGGGCGTCGTACAATGAGCAGTTCTTC
CDR3 protein: CASSLPDRASYNEQFF

V gene: TRBV5-1
D gene: .
clone size: .
J gene: TRBJ1-1
CDR3 DNA: TGCGCCAGCAGAGTGTCACCAGCGTCGAACACTGAAGCTTTCTTT
CDR3 protein: CASRVSPASNTEAFF

V gene: TRBV5-1
D gene: .
clone size: .
J gene: TRBJ1-2
CDR3 DNA: TGCGCCAGCAGCTTGGGGGGGACACCTCTCCAAGGAGGCTACACCTTC
CDR3 protein: CASSLGGTPLQGGYTF

V gene: TRBV28
D gene: .
clone size: .
J gene: TRBJ2-7
CDR3 DNA: TGTGCCAGCAGTTTGGGCGGGACTCTCCTAGGCAACGAGCAGTACTTC
CDR3 protein: CASSLGGTLLGNEQYF

V gene: TRBV19
D gene: TRBD2
clone size: .
J gene: TRBJ2-1
CDR3 DNA: TGTGCCAGTAGTAGTTTGTCTAGCGGAGACAATGAGCAGTTCTTC
CDR3 protein: CASSSLSSGDNEQFF

V gene: TRBV11-3
D gene: TRBD2
clone size: .
J gene: TRBJ2-2
CDR3 DNA: TGTGCCAGCAGCTTAGAAATTGGTCTAGCGGGTTACACCGGGGAGCTGTTTTTT
CDR3 protein: CASSLEIGLAGYTGELFF

V gene: TRBV11-2
D gene: TRBD1
clone size: .
J gene: TRBJ1-1
CDR3 DNA: TGTGCCAGCAGCCGGGGGCAGGGGGCATTGAACACTGAAGCTTTCTTT
CDR3 protein: CASSRGQGALNTEAFF

V gene: TRBV14
D gene: TRBD2
clone size: .
J gene: TRBJ2-2
CDR3 DNA: TGTGCCAGCAGCAGTATAGCGGGGTTTAACACCGGGGAGCTGTTTTTT
CDR3 protein: CASSSIAGFNTGELFF

V gene: TRBV19
D gene: .
clone size: once
J gene: TRBJ1-5
CDR3 DNA: TGTGCCAGTAGTTTCAGCAAGGGGGGCAATCAGCCCCAGCATTTT
CDR3 protein: CASSFSKGGNQPQHF